The TCR beta chain described here comes from a study of cytomegalovirus exposure and HLA in healthy donors. Study-level results: Later analysis suggested links between common viral pathogens and several top significant clusters. For most TCR beta V segments, an earlier analysis put the productive rate at about 90% or about 30% of the time. Among immune exposure information, only CMV serostatus was available. A later analysis showed HLA-associated TCR beta chains outstripping equally common others in clonal expansion.

Points on this clone: Its matching antigen is unknown.

The PCR made use of 60 Vbeta and 13 Jbeta primers. TCRdb keeps only in-frame clones here, not all; method: immunoSEQ multiplex PCR. The repertoire holds about 130,000 clones, with around 80% as singletons. The source is a man aged 30-40 years in good health and CMV-seropositive. Input material: PBMCs.

The CDR3 is CASMSQGFRVEQYF. DNA for the CDR3: TGTGCCAGCATGAGTCAGGGTTTTCGGGTTGAGCAGTACTTC. J is TRBJ2-7 and V is TRBV27, with D perhaps matching TRBD1 (5 bases). Germline assignment: CDR1 MNHEY and CDR2 SMNVEV (reference sequence). The CDR3 contains 14 residues. V lost 7 bases and J lost 7, with 20 bases in between.